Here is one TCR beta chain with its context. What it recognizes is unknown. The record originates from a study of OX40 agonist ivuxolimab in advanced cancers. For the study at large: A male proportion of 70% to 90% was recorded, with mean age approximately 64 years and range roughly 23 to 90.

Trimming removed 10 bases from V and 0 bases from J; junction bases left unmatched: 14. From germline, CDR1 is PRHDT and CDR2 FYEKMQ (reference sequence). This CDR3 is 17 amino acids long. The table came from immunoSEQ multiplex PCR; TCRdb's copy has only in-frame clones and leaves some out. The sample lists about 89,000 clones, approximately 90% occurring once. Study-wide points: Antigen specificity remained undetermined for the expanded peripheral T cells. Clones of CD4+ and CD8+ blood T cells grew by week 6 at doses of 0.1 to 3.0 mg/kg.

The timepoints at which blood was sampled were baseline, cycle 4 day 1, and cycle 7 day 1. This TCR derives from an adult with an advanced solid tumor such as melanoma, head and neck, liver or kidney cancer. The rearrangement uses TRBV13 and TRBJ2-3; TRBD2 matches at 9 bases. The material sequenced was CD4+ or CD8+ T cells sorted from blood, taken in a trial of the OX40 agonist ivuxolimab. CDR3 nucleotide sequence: TGTGCCACCGAGACTAAGGGCGGGGGGGCAAGCACAGATACGCAGTATTTT. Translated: CATETKGGGASTDTQYF.